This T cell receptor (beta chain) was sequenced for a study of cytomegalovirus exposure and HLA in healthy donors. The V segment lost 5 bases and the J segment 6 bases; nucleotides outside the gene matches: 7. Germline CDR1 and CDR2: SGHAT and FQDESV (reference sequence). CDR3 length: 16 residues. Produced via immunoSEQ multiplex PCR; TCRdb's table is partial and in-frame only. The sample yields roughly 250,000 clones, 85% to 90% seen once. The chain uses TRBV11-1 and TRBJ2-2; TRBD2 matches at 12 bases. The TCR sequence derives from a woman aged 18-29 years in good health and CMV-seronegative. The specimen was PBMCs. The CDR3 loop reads CASSASSGGASGELFF. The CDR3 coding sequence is TGTGCCAGCAGCGCCTCTAGCGGGGGGGCCTCCGGGGAGCTGTTTTTT.